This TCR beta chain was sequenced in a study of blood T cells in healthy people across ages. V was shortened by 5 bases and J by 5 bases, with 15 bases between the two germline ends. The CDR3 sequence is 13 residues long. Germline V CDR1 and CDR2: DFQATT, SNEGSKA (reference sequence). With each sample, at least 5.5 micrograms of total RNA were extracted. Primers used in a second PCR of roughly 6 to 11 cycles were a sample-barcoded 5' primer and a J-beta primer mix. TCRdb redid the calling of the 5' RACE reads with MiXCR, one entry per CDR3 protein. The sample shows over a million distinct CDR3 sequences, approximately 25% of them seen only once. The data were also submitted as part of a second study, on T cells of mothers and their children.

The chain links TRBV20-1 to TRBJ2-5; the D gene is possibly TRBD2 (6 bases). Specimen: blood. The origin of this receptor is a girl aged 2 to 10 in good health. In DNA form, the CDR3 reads TGCAGTGCTCATCTTGCGGGGATGGAGACCCAGTACTTC. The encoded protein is CSAHLAGMETQYF.